This T cell receptor beta chain was retrieved from a study of tumor-infiltrating lymphocytes in primary liver carcinoma. As for the study in general: Subjects consisted of male and female patients aged 30 to 69 years.

Starting from approximately 470 ng of total RNA, TCR beta cDNA was produced with a primer in the constant region. Each TCR beta library was derived from three nested multiplex PCR rounds that employed slightly modified ARM-PCR. The study ran its first two PCR rounds for about 11 cycles each, using TRBV1-TRBV30 forward primers and a C-beta reverse primer. TCRdb re-derived calls from the multiplex PCR reads in MiXCR, one entry per CDR3 protein. The repertoire has over 95,000 distinct CDR3 sequences, 69% of them found once; the top ten carry over 9.5%. This CDR3 is 13 amino acids long. From germline, CDR1 is SGHRS and CDR2 YFSETQ. The source material, 20-30 mg of unsorted bulk tissue, was used to co-extract RNA and DNA. This clonotype came up once. A read error is possible here, since a much larger clone lies one base away.

The specimen was liver tumor tissue from sampling region 5. This sample's subset: tumor region T5, tumor centre. This chain connects TRBV5-1 to TRBJ1-2; D may be TRBD1 (5 bases). This receptor was taken from a woman in her fifties or sixties with primary liver carcinoma and hepatitis B virus infection. Written as DNA, the CDR3 is TGCGCCGGCAGCTTGGATTCCAGGGAAAAAGGGACCTTC. Translated: CAGSLDSREKGTF.